Listed here are 19 T cell receptor beta chains from one sample, sequenced in a study of a mutant IDH1 vaccine in newly diagnosed glioma. No cognate antigen is known for these TCRs. Time point meaning: week 23, last vaccination. Mutant IDH1 20-mer peptide, at 300 ug, made up each vaccine dose, with topical imiquimod. Produced via immunoSEQ multiplex PCR; TCRdb's table is partial and in-frame only. Of 60,000 to 85,000 clones in the sample, more than 80% were seen once. Sequenced material: PBMCs, taken from a glioma patient whose treatment included an IDH1 peptide vaccine. The receptors stem from a woman between 50 and 59 years old with glioma.

The gene calls are TRBV30 and TRBJ1-4, with TRBD1 as a possible D gene (5 bases). CDR1 is GTSNPN, CDR2 SVGIG, per germline (reference sequence). V was shortened by 0 bases and J by 7 bases, with 12 bases between the two germline ends. CDR3 size: 14 residues. The CDR3 region has the DNA TGTGCCTGGAGTGTTGGGCAGGGTGTTGAAAAACTGTTTTTT. Residues: CAWSVGQGVEKLFF.

The chain has TRBV14 and TRBJ2-1; D is perhaps TRBD1 (5 bases). CDR1 is SGHDN and CDR2 is FVKESK in the germline V gene. The length of the CDR3 is 15 residues. The V and J ends lost 5 bases and 0 bases respectively, with 11 bases between them. This chain's CDR3 is CASSFRQSSYNEQFF. CDR3 nucleotide sequence: TGTGCCAGCAGCTTCAGACAGAGCTCCTACAATGAGCAGTTCTTC.

V and J are TRBV5-1 and TRBJ2-5; the D gene is possibly TRBD2 (6 bases). Germline V CDR1 and CDR2: SGHRS, YFSETQ. V lost 5 bases and J lost 5, with 16 bases in between. The CDR3 runs to 14 residues. The CDR3 reads CASSLLALGETQYF. The CDR3 DNA reads as TGCGCCAGCAGTTTACTAGCCCTCGGGGAGACCCAGTACTTC. The variable domain in full, completed from reference TRBV5-1 and TRBJ2-5, reads KAGVTQTPRYLIKTRGQQVTLSCSPISGHRSVSWYQQTPGQGLQFLFEYFSETQRNKGNFPGRFSGRQFSNSRSEMNVSTLELGDSALYLCASSLLALGETQYFGPGTRLLVL.

In its sample, this clone was seen once. The V call is TRBV7-9, the J call TRBJ2-5; D ambiguous. The CDR3 has 11 residues. CDR1 SEHNR and CDR2 FQNEAQ come from the germline V gene (reference sequence). Between the trimmed V and J ends, which lost 5 bases and 5 bases, there was a span of 6 bases. CDR3 protein: CASSVVETQYF. In DNA, the CDR3 is TGTGCCAGCAGCGTAGTGGAGACCCAGTACTTC.

V and J are TRBV7-9 and TRBJ2-2; no firm D call. CDR1 is SEHNR and CDR2 is FQNEAQ in the germline V gene (reference sequence). This CDR3 region has 12 residues. The V end was cut by 11 bases, the J end by 2 bases, with 9 bases between. CDR3 nucleotide sequence: TGTGCCCTCCGGGCAAACACCGGGGAGCTGTTTTTT. As protein: CALRANTGELFF.

V gene TRBV28 combines with J gene TRBJ2-3; 7 nucleotides align to TRBD2. The CDR3 loop spans 17 amino acids. Germline-derived CDR1 and CDR2 are MDHEN and SYDVKM. After removal of 5 bases from V and 4 bases from J, the junction contained 15 bases not matched to a gene. The CDR3 bases are TGTGCCAGCAGTACCCCCGGGGGGAGGGCCCGACCAGATACGCAGTATTTT. Translated: CASSTPGGRARPDTQYF.

The V call is TRBV11-1, the J call TRBJ1-6, with 7 nucleotides matching TRBD1. J lost 10 bases, V lost 5 bases, and 11 bases had no gene match. Per germline, CDR1 SGHAT and CDR2 FQDESV (reference sequence). The CDR3 is 15 residues long. The CDR3 nucleotides read TGTGCCAGCAGCGGTAACAGGGGAGGTGGATCACCCCTCCACTTT. It encodes CASSGNRGGGSPLHF.

This sequence joins TRBV10-1 and TRBJ2-5; the D gene is possibly TRBD1 (5 bases). The CDR3 is 15 residues long. The V gene's germline CDR1 is WNHNN and CDR2 SYGVQD (reference sequence). Trimming shortened V by 2 bases and J by 2 bases, and 12 bases separated the two germline ends. The CDR3 DNA follows: TGCGCCAGCAGTGAGACCCCAGGGCCTCAAGAGACCCAGTACTTC. Translating gives CASSETPGPQETQYF.

This chain joins TRBV5-1 and TRBJ2-1; 7 bases agree with TRBD2. This CDR3 is 15 amino acids long. CDR1 and CDR2 from the germline V gene are SGHRS and YFSETQ. Losses at the gene ends were 2 bases for V and 0 bases for J; bases not matched to a gene: 2. CDR3 in DNA: TGCGCCAGCAGCTTCGGGGGGAGCTCCTACAATGAGCAGTTCTTC. Encoded protein: CASSFGGSSYNEQFF.

This clone was counted a few times. This chain connects TRBV7-3 to TRBJ1-1, with D unresolved. Between the trimmed V and J ends, which lost 2 bases and 1 base, there was a span of 8 bases. Germline V gene data show CDR1 as SGHTA and CDR2 as FQGTGA. This CDR3 comprises 14 residues. The chain's CDR3 is CASSLGNRNTEAFF. In DNA form, the CDR3 reads TGTGCCAGCAGCTTAGGTAACAGGAACACTGAAGCTTTCTTT.

V and J are TRBV11-2 and TRBJ2-2, with D possibly TRBD1 on 5 matching bases. Germline CDR1 is SGHAT and CDR2 is FQNNGV. The CDR3 loop spans 16 amino acids. The V and J ends lost 1 base and 4 bases respectively, with 13 bases between them. The CDR3 DNA is TGTGCCAGCAGCTTAGTAGCAGATAGGGGCACCGGGGAGCTGTTTTTT. Translation: CASSLVADRGTGELFF.

The rearrangement joins TRBV5-1 to TRBJ1-5, with unresolved D. This CDR3 is built from 13 residues. Trimming cost V 0 bases and J 7 bases, with 8 bases left between them. Germline lookup yields CDR1 SGHRS and CDR2 YFSETQ. The chain's CDR3 is CASSLGPDQPQHF. The DNA of the CDR3 is TGCGCCAGCAGCTTGGGTCCGGACCAGCCCCAGCATTTT.

Here the CDR3 DNA reads TGTGCCAGCAGTGAATCGACAGAGGGGACCAAAAACATTCAGTACTTC. This sequence encodes CASSESTEGTKNIQYF. This chain joins TRBV2 and TRBJ2-4, with D perhaps assigned TRBD1 or TRBD2 (5 bases each). Per germline, CDR1 SNHLY and CDR2 FYNNEI. There are 16 residues in the CDR3. V shed 2 bases and J shed 2 bases, with 13 bases lying between them.

The count of this clone is one. The V call is TRBV9, the J call TRBJ2-7, with D perhaps TRBD2 (6 bases). This CDR3 contains 16 residues. The germline V and J ends were trimmed by 4 bases and 0 bases, with 17 bases remaining between them. CDR1 and CDR2 (germline): SGDLS, YYNGEE. This CDR3 is CASSPGGVYTSYEQYF. The DNA for the CDR3 is TGTGCCAGCAGCCCAGGAGGGGTATATACCTCCTACGAGCAGTACTTC.

The chain uses TRBV7-8 and TRBJ1-5; D remains unclear. The V and J ends lost 6 bases and 4 bases respectively, with 13 bases between them. CDR1 and CDR2 (germline): SGHVS, FQNEAQ. The CDR3 totals 14 residues. CDR3 DNA: TGTGCCAGCAGTATCCTAGACCGTAATCAGCCCCAGCATTTT. This encodes CASSILDRNQPQHF.

The chain recombines TRBV9 with TRBJ2-1; D is undetermined. The V and J ends lost 2 bases and 7 bases respectively, with 13 bases between them. Germline lookup yields CDR1 SGDLS and CDR2 YYNGEE. The CDR3 totals 14 residues. The CDR3 sequence is CASSVLRIGNEQFF. The CDR3 DNA follows: TGTGCCAGCAGCGTTCTCCGTATCGGTAATGAGCAGTTCTTC.

This clone was seen only once. The V gene is TRBV27, the J gene TRBJ2-3; D is unclear. Germline values: CDR1 MNHEY, CDR2 SMNVEV (reference sequence). The CDR3 spans 13 residues. Trimming took off 2 bases at V and 1 base at J, with 4 bases between the two ends. The CDR3 here is CASSLRGTDTQYF. For the CDR3, the DNA is TGTGCCAGCAGTTTAAGAGGCACAGATACGCAGTATTTT.

V gene TRBV4-1 combines with J gene TRBJ1-2; D remains unclear. The CDR3 contains 14 residues. Germline V gene data show CDR1 as MGHRA and CDR2 as YSYEKL. V lost 2 bases, J lost 2 bases, and 9 bases lay in between. CDR3 sequence reads: CASSQSQLNYGYTF. The CDR3 nucleotides read TGCGCCAGCAGCCAATCCCAACTGAACTATGGCTACACCTTC.

This clone has more than one count but fewer than ten. V gene TRBV2 combines with J gene TRBJ1-5, with D unresolved. The V and J ends lost 4 bases and 0 bases respectively, with 7 bases between them. This CDR3 has 14 residues. Germline V gene lookup returns CDR1 SNHLY and CDR2 FYNNEI. The CDR3 sequence is CASSGDFSNQPQHF. DNA for the CDR3: TGTGCCAGCAGTGGAGATTTTAGCAATCAGCCCCAGCATTTT.